Only one count was recorded for the clone carrying this TCR beta chain. What it recognizes is unknown. This CDR3 has 14 amino acids. The germline gives CDR1 SEHNR, CDR2 FQNEAQ (reference sequence). Trimming removed 2 bases from V and 11 bases from J; junction bases left unmatched: 9. This sample is drawn from a study of Ad26.COV2.S vaccination and SARS-CoV-2 variants. Study-level points and caveats: After vaccination, reports described spike-specific CD8+ and CD4+ T cell responses as showing substantial breadth. Placebo recipients had lower spike-specific TCR breadth than vaccine recipients.

Treatment described: around 19 received Ad26.COV2.S at low or high dose, single or two shots; five or six received placebo; per-sample allocation not given. Sampling took place 63 days after the first vaccine or placebo injection. Expressing Wuhan-strain SARS-CoV-2 spike, an Ad26 vector served as the vaccine. The table came from immunoSEQ multiplex PCR; TCRdb's copy has only in-frame clones and leaves some out. Of about half a million clones listed, 80% to 90% are singletons. This TCR was recovered from a person aged 18 to 59 who received the Ad26.COV2.S COVID-19 vaccine or a placebo. The rearrangement joins TRBV7-9 to TRBJ1-1; 9 bases are a match to TRBD1. This specimen consisted of peripheral blood, obtained in a trial of Ad26.COV2.S vaccine versus placebo. The chain's CDR3 is CASSLSTGQGGAFF. The CDR3 nucleotides are TGTGCCAGCAGCTTATCGACGGGACAGGGCGGGGCTTTCTTT.